A selection of T cell receptor beta chains follows, all from one sample in a study of T cells in Graves' hyperthyroidism and ophthalmopathy. From the multiplex PCR reads, TCRdb called clonotypes with MiXCR, one entry per CDR3 protein. The sample records approximately 400,000 distinct CDR3 sequences, roughly 15% being singletons. The sequenced material came from blood. These receptors all stem from a woman younger than 45 with Graves' ophthalmopathy. The CDR3 runs from the conserved cysteine through the conserved F or W. A D gene is named only where the DNA matches it firmly. Size tells how often a clone was seen (once, few, many) or the class of an expanded clone, and some rows leave it out.

CDR3nt: TGTGCCAGTAGTCTAGTTTTATCGAACACTGAAGCTTTCTTT
CDR3aa: CASSLVLSNTEAFF
v_gene: TRBV19
d_gene: NA
j_gene: TRBJ1-1
abundance: NA

CDR3nt: TGTGCCAGCAGTTCGTTAGGACTATCGAGCTCCTACGAGCAGTACTTC
CDR3aa: CASSSLGLSSSYEQYF
v_gene: TRBV6-5
d_gene: NA
j_gene: TRBJ2-7
abundance: few

CDR3nt: TGTGCCAGCAGCTTAGAAGGCAAGAGCCATGGCTACACCTTC
CDR3aa: CASSLEGKSHGYTF
v_gene: TRBV7-6
d_gene: NA
j_gene: TRBJ1-2
abundance: many

CDR3nt: TGCAGTGCTAGAGAACCGACAGGGCGACTGAACACTGAAGCTTTCTTT
CDR3aa: CSAREPTGRLNTEAFF
v_gene: TRBV20-1
d_gene: TRBD1
j_gene: TRBJ1-1
abundance: NA

CDR3nt: TGTGCCAGTAGTACCGTGGACTCTCACAATGAGCAGTTCTTC
CDR3aa: CASSTVDSHNEQFF
v_gene: TRBV19
d_gene: NA
j_gene: TRBJ2-1
abundance: NA

CDR3nt: TGCAGTGCTAGCGACCGGGACAGGGCCACTCAGCCCCAGCATTTT
CDR3aa: CSASDRDRATQPQHF
v_gene: TRBV20-1
d_gene: TRBD1
j_gene: TRBJ1-5
abundance: NA

CDR3nt: TGTGCCAGCAACCACGGGGGAAATGGCTACACCTTC
CDR3aa: CASNHGGNGYTF
v_gene: TRBV12-3/TRBV12-4
d_gene: NA
j_gene: TRBJ1-2
abundance: many

CDR3nt: TGTGCCAGCTCACCACCGGCTAGCCCCAATGAGCAGTTCTTC
CDR3aa: CASSPPASPNEQFF
v_gene: TRBV18
d_gene: NA
j_gene: TRBJ2-1
abundance: many

CDR3nt: TGTGCCACGCGGGTTAACCTGAACACTGAAGCTTTCTTT
CDR3aa: CATRVNLNTEAFF
v_gene: TRBV11-2
d_gene: NA
j_gene: TRBJ1-1
abundance: many

CDR3nt: TGTGCCAGCAGCTTAGGGACTAACACAGATACGCAGTATTTT
CDR3aa: CASSLGTNTDTQYF
v_gene: TRBV7-9
d_gene: NA
j_gene: TRBJ2-3
abundance: many

CDR3nt: TGTGCCAGCAGCTTAGATACGGAGACCCAGTACTTC
CDR3aa: CASSLDTETQYF
v_gene: TRBV11-3
d_gene: NA
j_gene: TRBJ2-5
abundance: many

CDR3nt: TGTGCCAGCAGTCAGCGCAGGGACCGAGGAAACACCATATATTTT
CDR3aa: CASSQRRDRGNTIYF
v_gene: TRBV6-1
d_gene: NA
j_gene: TRBJ1-3
abundance: NA

CDR3nt: TGCAGTGCTCGGGACAGGGCTTTCACTGAAGCTTTCTTT
CDR3aa: CSARDRAFTEAFF
v_gene: TRBV20-1
d_gene: TRBD1
j_gene: TRBJ1-1
abundance: many

CDR3nt: TGCAGCGTTGTGGTTGTCGGCGGACAGCCCCAGCATTTT
CDR3aa: CSVVVVGGQPQHF
v_gene: TRBV29-1
d_gene: NA
j_gene: TRBJ1-5
abundance: many

CDR3nt: TGTGCCAGCTCACCCGGGGGGCGAACTGAAGCTTTCTTT
CDR3aa: CASSPGGRTEAFF
v_gene: TRBV18
d_gene: NA
j_gene: TRBJ1-1
abundance: many

CDR3nt: TGTGCCAGCAGCTTGCCTAGCGGGACAGATACGCAGTATTTT
CDR3aa: CASSLPSGTDTQYF
v_gene: TRBV5-6
d_gene: TRBD2
j_gene: TRBJ2-3
abundance: few

CDR3nt: TGCAGTGCCATTCCCCCAGGGTCCCTATTAGCCAAAAACATTCAGTACTTC
CDR3aa: CSAIPPGSLLAKNIQYF
v_gene: TRBV20-1
d_gene: NA
j_gene: TRBJ2-4
abundance: many

CDR3nt: TGCGCCAGCAGCTCAGTCAGACTAGCGGAAGAGACCCAGTACTTC
CDR3aa: CASSSVRLAEETQYF
v_gene: TRBV5-1
d_gene: TRBD2
j_gene: TRBJ2-5
abundance: many

CDR3nt: TGTGCCAGCAGTTCAGACACGGGAGTGAACACTGAAGCTTTCTTT
CDR3aa: CASSSDTGVNTEAFF
v_gene: TRBV27
d_gene: NA
j_gene: TRBJ1-1
abundance: many

CDR3nt: TGCAGTGCTAGAGGGACTAGCGGGGGCCATAACACCGGGGAGCTGTTTTTT
CDR3aa: CSARGTSGGHNTGELFF
v_gene: TRBV20-1
d_gene: TRBD2
j_gene: TRBJ2-2
abundance: many

CDR3nt: TGTGCCAGCAGTGGGGGACAGGGTGGTGGCTACACCTTC
CDR3aa: CASSGGQGGGYTF
v_gene: TRBV12-3/TRBV12-4
d_gene: TRBD1
j_gene: TRBJ1-2
abundance: many

CDR3nt: TGTGCCAGCAGCCCCACGGGGAGCTCCTACGAGCAGTACTTC
CDR3aa: CASSPTGSSYEQYF
v_gene: TRBV7-8
d_gene: NA
j_gene: TRBJ2-7
abundance: many

CDR3nt: TGTGCCAGCAGCGCGGGCGACCACTCCTACAATGAGCAGTTCTTC
CDR3aa: CASSAGDHSYNEQFF
v_gene: TRBV9
d_gene: NA
j_gene: TRBJ2-1
abundance: few

CDR3nt: TGTGCCAGCAGGGGGACAGGGGTATTCACAGATACGCAGTATTTT
CDR3aa: CASRGTGVFTDTQYF
v_gene: TRBV6-1
d_gene: TRBD1
j_gene: TRBJ2-3
abundance: few

CDR3nt: TGTGCCACCAGGGGCGGGGGGGGCTCCTACAATGAGCAGTTCTTC
CDR3aa: CATRGGGGSYNEQFF
v_gene: TRBV24-1
d_gene: TRBD2
j_gene: TRBJ2-1
abundance: many

CDR3nt: TGTGCCAGCTCACCACCCTCCCAGTATGACAATGAGCAGTTCTTC
CDR3aa: CASSPPSQYDNEQFF
v_gene: TRBV18
d_gene: NA
j_gene: TRBJ2-1
abundance: many

CDR3nt: TGTGCCAGCAGCCAAGACGGACAGCACCCCTATGGCTACACCTTC
CDR3aa: CASSQDGQHPYGYTF
v_gene: TRBV3-1
d_gene: NA
j_gene: TRBJ1-2
abundance: many

CDR3nt: TGTGCCAGCAGCAGGGACCACCTCAATGAGCAGTTCTTC
CDR3aa: CASSRDHLNEQFF
v_gene: TRBV6-1
d_gene: NA
j_gene: TRBJ2-1
abundance: many

CDR3nt: TGCGCCAGCAGCCAAGCAACTGAAGCTTTCTTT
CDR3aa: CASSQATEAFF
v_gene: TRBV4-1
d_gene: NA
j_gene: TRBJ1-1
abundance: few

CDR3nt: TGTGCCAGCAGCTTGCGGGGGTCAGAATGGGATACGCAGTATTTT
CDR3aa: CASSLRGSEWDTQYF
v_gene: TRBV11-2
d_gene: TRBD2
j_gene: TRBJ2-3
abundance: once

CDR3nt: TGTGCCAGTAACCCCAACAGGGAATATTGGGGTAATTCACCCCTCCACTTT
CDR3aa: CASNPNREYWGNSPLHF
v_gene: TRBV19
d_gene: NA
j_gene: TRBJ1-6
abundance: NA

CDR3nt: TGTGCCAGCTCACCAAACCGGGACACTCAGCCCCAGCATTTT
CDR3aa: CASSPNRDTQPQHF
v_gene: TRBV18
d_gene: NA
j_gene: TRBJ1-5
abundance: many

CDR3nt: TGTGCCAGCAGTTTGGGGACCCCTCAAGCTTTCTTT
CDR3aa: CASSLGTPQAFF
v_gene: TRBV28
d_gene: NA
j_gene: TRBJ1-1
abundance: many

CDR3nt: TGTGCCTCATATCCGGGACAGGGGGCAACGGGGGCCAACGTCCTGACTTTC
CDR3aa: CASYPGQGATGANVLTF
v_gene: TRBV30
d_gene: TRBD1
j_gene: TRBJ2-6
abundance: many

CDR3nt: TGTGCCAGCAGCTTAACCCTAGCGGGGGCTAATGAGCAGTTCTTC
CDR3aa: CASSLTLAGANEQFF
v_gene: TRBV7-2
d_gene: TRBD2
j_gene: TRBJ2-1
abundance: NA

CDR3nt: TGTGCCAGCAGTGGGTCGGATGGCGGCTACACCTTC
CDR3aa: CASSGSDGGYTF
v_gene: TRBV2
d_gene: NA
j_gene: TRBJ1-2
abundance: many

CDR3nt: TGTGCCATCAGCAAGGACAGGGAGAATGAGCAGTTCTTC
CDR3aa: CAISKDRENEQFF
v_gene: TRBV10-3
d_gene: TRBD1
j_gene: TRBJ2-1
abundance: many

CDR3nt: TGTGCCAGCAGCGCAGCAGCTAACTATGGCTACACCTTC
CDR3aa: CASSAAANYGYTF
v_gene: TRBV27
d_gene: NA
j_gene: TRBJ1-2
abundance: NA

CDR3nt: TGCGCCAGCAGCTTGGATGGAGGGGTATTGGACACTGAAGCTTTCTTT
CDR3aa: CASSLDGGVLDTEAFF
v_gene: TRBV5-1
d_gene: NA
j_gene: TRBJ1-1
abundance: many

CDR3nt: TGTGCCAGCAGTGATCCGGCTAGCGGGGGGGCGGAAGAGACCCAGTACTTC
CDR3aa: CASSDPASGGAEETQYF
v_gene: TRBV2
d_gene: TRBD2
j_gene: TRBJ2-5
abundance: many

CDR3nt: TGTGCCAGCAGTGAGAGGTATCGTCAAGAGGGACGGGAGCCCCAGCATTTT
CDR3aa: CASSERYRQEGREPQHF
v_gene: TRBV2
d_gene: NA
j_gene: TRBJ1-5
abundance: many

CDR3nt: TGTGCCAGTAAAGAGGGCAATTCACCCCTCCACTTT
CDR3aa: CASKEGNSPLHF
v_gene: TRBV13
d_gene: NA
j_gene: TRBJ1-6
abundance: few

CDR3nt: TGTGCCACCAGTGATTTTGGAGGCTATGGCTACACCTTC
CDR3aa: CATSDFGGYGYTF
v_gene: TRBV24-1
d_gene: NA
j_gene: TRBJ1-2
abundance: NA

CDR3nt: TGTGCCAGCAGTTTGCCGGGGGGCTTCACAGATACGCAGTATTTT
CDR3aa: CASSLPGGFTDTQYF
v_gene: TRBV28
d_gene: NA
j_gene: TRBJ2-3
abundance: many

CDR3nt: TGTGCCAGCAGCTCCGCGAACACCGGGGAGCTGTTTTTT
CDR3aa: CASSSANTGELFF
v_gene: TRBV7-3
d_gene: NA
j_gene: TRBJ2-2
abundance: few

CDR3nt: TGCGCCAGCAGCTTGTATTTCGGGGGCGCAACTAATGAAAAACTGTTTTTT
CDR3aa: CASSLYFGGATNEKLFF
v_gene: TRBV5-1
d_gene: NA
j_gene: TRBJ1-4
abundance: NA

CDR3nt: TGTGCCAGCAGCTTGGATTGGGGCACAGATACGCAGTATTTT
CDR3aa: CASSLDWGTDTQYF
v_gene: TRBV11-2
d_gene: NA
j_gene: TRBJ2-3
abundance: many

CDR3nt: TGCAGCGTTGAAGAGGGTGTGGACACCGGGGAGCTGTTTTTT
CDR3aa: CSVEEGVDTGELFF
v_gene: TRBV29-1
d_gene: NA
j_gene: TRBJ2-2
abundance: NA